A single sample is the source of the 9 T cell receptor beta chains below, sequenced in a study of blood T cell repertoires in COVID-19. The table came from immunoSEQ multiplex PCR; TCRdb's copy has only in-frame clones and leaves some out. The sample includes about 190,000 clones, about 83% of them seen just once. Source material: peripheral blood. The receptors here all came from a woman aged 70 to 79 with active or convalescent COVID-19.

The chain carries TRBV28 and TRBJ1-2; D gene ambiguous. CDR3 size: 14 residues. Germline CDR1 and CDR2: MDHEN and SYDVKM. V was cut by 2 bases and J by 1 base, with 8 bases left in between. The CDR3, as DNA: TGTGCCAGCAGTTTAACTGACTATAACTATGGCTACACCTTC. Its translation: CASSLTDYNYGYTF.

The chain has TRBV9 and TRBJ1-2, with a weak D call TRBD1 (6 bases). V lost 0 bases and J 6 bases, leaving 15 bases between the germline ends. Germline CDR1 reads SGDLS; CDR2 reads YYNGEE. CDR3 size: 15 residues. CDR3 nucleotides: TGTGCCAGCAGCGTAGTTCCGGGGGGGGCGGATGGCTACACCTTC. It encodes CASSVVPGGADGYTF.

The DNA for the CDR3 is TGTGCCAGTAGTATAGGGGGTCGGGGCACTGAAGCTTTCTTT. It specifies CASSIGGRGTEAFF. The V and J genes are TRBV19 and TRBJ1-1; D is ambiguous. The CDR3 runs to 14 residues. V was pared by 1 base and J by 4 bases, with 10 bases between. Germline CDR1 and CDR2: LNHDA and SQIVND (reference sequence).

The chain uses TRBV5-1 and TRBJ1-2; 7 bases match TRBD1. This CDR3 is built from 14 residues. In germline, CDR1 is SGHRS, CDR2 YFSETQ. Trimming took 0 bases from V and 8 from J; bases not matched to a gene: 7. The CDR3 sequence is CASSLAEGASGYTF. The CDR3 nucleotides read TGCGCCAGCAGCTTGGCTGAGGGGGCGAGCGGCTACACCTTC. Full variable domain (outside the CDR3, taken from reference TRBV5-1 and TRBJ1-2): KAGVTQTPRYLIKTRGQQVTLSCSPISGHRSVSWYQQTPGQGLQFLFEYFSETQRNKGNFPGRFSGRQFSNSRSEMNVSTLELGDSALYLCASSLAEGASGYTFGSGTRLTVV.

This chain connects TRBV6-5 to TRBJ1-2; weak D call: TRBD1 (6 bases). The CDR3 loop spans 14 amino acids. Germline lookup yields CDR1 MNHEY and CDR2 SVGAGI. Trimming left V 6 bases short and J 5 bases short, with 16 bases between. CDR3 sequence (DNA): TGTGCCAGCAGCTCCCCGGGGACAAGTTATGGCTACACCTTC. As protein: CASSSPGTSYGYTF.

The chain has TRBV5-1 and TRBJ1-3; D unresolved. Germline-derived CDR1 and CDR2 are SGHRS and YFSETQ. V lost 2 bases and J lost 2, with 8 bases in between. The CDR3 runs to 14 residues. As DNA, the CDR3 is TGCGCCAGCAGCTTAGCGGGGACTGGAAACACCATATATTTT. Encoded protein: CASSLAGTGNTIYF.

The chain uses TRBV2 and TRBJ1-5, with a weak D call TRBD1 (6 bases). V was pared by 6 bases and J by 6 bases, with 15 bases between. Germline V gene data show CDR1 as SNHLY and CDR2 as FYNNEI. CDR3 length: 14 residues. In DNA, the CDR3 is TGTGCCAGCAGCCGGGAGGGGGGGGCTCAGCCCCAGCATTTT. This sequence encodes CASSREGGAQPQHF.

This sequence joins TRBV3-1 (or the pseudogene TRBV3-2) and TRBJ2-3; 10 bases align to TRBD2. J gave up 4 bases and V 2 bases, and 12 bases lay outside the gene matches. The CDR3 is made up of 18 amino acids. Germline V gives CDR1 LGHDT, CDR2 YNNKEL (reference sequence). CDR3 sequence (DNA): TGTGCCAGCAGCCAACCCCCGCTAGCGGGAGTCGGGGCAGATACGCAGTATTTT. It is translated as CASSQPPLAGVGADTQYF.

The DNA of the CDR3 is TGTGCCAGCAGCCCCGATCAGACAGGGGTGGCTTTCTTT. Amino acid sequence: CASSPDQTGVAFF. V usage is TRBV7-3 and J usage is TRBJ1-1; 8 bases line up with TRBD1. The trim removed 5 bases at V and 11 bases at J, leaving 10 bases unmatched. The CDR3 sequence is 13 residues long. CDR1 is SGHTA, CDR2 FQGTGA, per germline.